Listed below are T cell receptor beta chains from one sample, sequenced in a study of T cell responses to AZD1222 COVID-19 vaccine. Clones were read by immunoSEQ multiplex PCR, and TCRdb kept only the in-frame ones, dropping some. This table holds some 200,000 clones, 85% to 95% found once. The sequences come from peripheral blood, collected on day 0 of AZD1222 vaccination. All receptors derive from an adult in good health. CDR3s include the opening cysteine and the closing phenylalanine or tryptophan. The order of the fields is D gene, V gene, J gene, clone size, CDR3 DNA, CDR3 protein. The D gene is left open where the match is weak. Where a row states a size, it is once, few, many or the class of an expanded clone; other rows omit it.

D gene: TRBD2
V gene: TRBV27
J gene: TRBJ2-1
clone size: NA
CDR3 DNA: TGTGCCAGCAGTCTCCGCGGGGGCAATGAGCAGTTCTTC
CDR3 protein: CASSLRGGNEQFF

D gene: TRBD1
V gene: TRBV18
J gene: TRBJ1-1
clone size: NA
CDR3 DNA: TGTGCCAGCTCACCCGGGACAGTGAACACTGAAGCTTTCTTT
CDR3 protein: CASSPGTVNTEAFF

D gene: NA
V gene: TRBV12-3/TRBV12-4
J gene: TRBJ1-1
clone size: NA
CDR3 DNA: TGTGCCAGCAGGGGGCCGGACACTGAAGCTTTCTTT
CDR3 protein: CASRGPDTEAFF

D gene: NA
V gene: TRBV7-2
J gene: TRBJ1-4
clone size: NA
CDR3 DNA: TGTGCCAGCAGCTCCCCGAATGAAAAACTGTTTTTT
CDR3 protein: CASSSPNEKLFF

D gene: NA
V gene: TRBV10-2
J gene: TRBJ1-1
clone size: once
CDR3 DNA: TGCGCCAGCAGTGAACAAAAGGGTACTGAAGCTTTCTTT
CDR3 protein: CASSEQKGTEAFF

D gene: TRBD2
V gene: TRBV7-2
J gene: TRBJ2-3
clone size: NA
CDR3 DNA: TGTGCCAGCAGCTTAGCCCGGACTAGCGGGGGGGGGTATTTT
CDR3 protein: CASSLARTSGGGYF

D gene: NA
V gene: TRBV28
J gene: TRBJ1-1
clone size: NA
CDR3 DNA: TGTGCCAGCAGTTTACGATGGGCGGGCACTGAAGCTTTCTTT
CDR3 protein: CASSLRWAGTEAFF

D gene: NA
V gene: TRBV28
J gene: TRBJ1-1
clone size: once
CDR3 DNA: TGTGCCAGCAGTACCATGGGGGGGGGAAACACTGAAGCTTTCTTT
CDR3 protein: CASSTMGGGNTEAFF

D gene: NA
V gene: TRBV4-1
J gene: TRBJ2-7
clone size: NA
CDR3 DNA: TGCGCCAGCAGCCAAGGAATTCAGCGCTCCTACGAGCAGTACTTC
CDR3 protein: CASSQGIQRSYEQYF

D gene: NA
V gene: TRBV7-9
J gene: TRBJ1-1
clone size: NA
CDR3 DNA: TGTGCCAGCAGCTTAGCGGGCGGTTTGAGGGACACTGAAGCTTTCTTT
CDR3 protein: CASSLAGGLRDTEAFF

D gene: NA
V gene: TRBV6-2/TRBV6-3
J gene: TRBJ2-5
clone size: NA
CDR3 DNA: TGTGCCAGCAGTTACTCGCGGGAAGAAGAGACCCAGTACTTC
CDR3 protein: CASSYSREEETQYF

D gene: NA
V gene: TRBV27
J gene: TRBJ1-6
clone size: NA
CDR3 DNA: TGTGCCAGCAGTACCGGGTTTTATTCACCCCTCCACTTT
CDR3 protein: CASSTGFYSPLHF

D gene: NA
V gene: TRBV2
J gene: TRBJ2-7
clone size: NA
CDR3 DNA: TGTGCCAGCAGTTATCAGGGCTCCTACGAGCAGTACTTC
CDR3 protein: CASSYQGSYEQYF

D gene: TRBD2
V gene: TRBV13
J gene: TRBJ2-7
clone size: NA
CDR3 DNA: TGTGCCAGCAGCTTAGCACTAGCGGGAGACGAGCAGTACTTC
CDR3 protein: CASSLALAGDEQYF

D gene: NA
V gene: TRBV9
J gene: TRBJ1-1
clone size: NA
CDR3 DNA: TGTGCCAGCAGCCCCAGACCGTTGAACACTGAAGCTTTCTTT
CDR3 protein: CASSPRPLNTEAFF

D gene: NA
V gene: TRBV11-2
J gene: TRBJ1-2
clone size: once
CDR3 DNA: TGTGCCAGCAGCTTAGTCGGGGGCCTATGGGATGGCTACACCTTC
CDR3 protein: CASSLVGGLWDGYTF

D gene: TRBD2
V gene: TRBV19
J gene: TRBJ2-1
clone size: few
CDR3 DNA: TGTGCCAGTAGTATACAGGCGGGGGGCTCCTACAATGAGCAGTTCTTC
CDR3 protein: CASSIQAGGSYNEQFF

D gene: NA
V gene: TRBV5-5
J gene: TRBJ1-1
clone size: NA
CDR3 DNA: TGTGCCAGCAGCGGCGGACATTCGCGGGCTGAAGCTTTCTTT
CDR3 protein: CASSGGHSRAEAFF

D gene: TRBD1
V gene: TRBV30
J gene: TRBJ1-5
clone size: NA
CDR3 DNA: TGTGCCTGGTCTCCGGGACAGAGCAATCAGCCCCAGCATTTT
CDR3 protein: CAWSPGQSNQPQHF

D gene: NA
V gene: TRBV18
J gene: TRBJ1-3
clone size: few
CDR3 DNA: TGTGCCAGCTCACCTACGACAAGCTCTGGAAACACCATATATTTT
CDR3 protein: CASSPTTSSGNTIYF

D gene: NA
V gene: TRBV6-4
J gene: TRBJ1-1
clone size: NA
CDR3 DNA: TGTGCCAGCAGTCGGGGATGGGGCCGGAACACTGAAGCTTTCTTT
CDR3 protein: CASSRGWGRNTEAFF

D gene: NA
V gene: TRBV12-3/TRBV12-4
J gene: TRBJ2-3
clone size: NA
CDR3 DNA: TGTGCCAGCAGAACTACCTCAGATACGCAGTATTTT
CDR3 protein: CASRTTSDTQYF

D gene: NA
V gene: TRBV24-1
J gene: TRBJ2-5
clone size: NA
CDR3 DNA: TGTGCCACCAGTGACGAGATCCAAGAGACCCAGTACTTC
CDR3 protein: CATSDEIQETQYF

D gene: NA
V gene: TRBV27
J gene: TRBJ1-1
clone size: NA
CDR3 DNA: TGTGCCAGCAGTTTCGGGGGGCCGAGCACTGAAGCTTTCTTT
CDR3 protein: CASSFGGPSTEAFF

D gene: TRBD2
V gene: TRBV10-1
J gene: TRBJ2-1
clone size: NA
CDR3 DNA: TGCGCCAGCAGTGAGTCGCAATTGTGGGGGACTAGCGGGAACAATGAGCAGTTCTTC
CDR3 protein: CASSESQLWGTSGNNEQFF

D gene: NA
V gene: TRBV5-1
J gene: TRBJ2-3
clone size: NA
CDR3 DNA: TGCGCCAGCAGCTTGTCCACCGGCGATACGCAGTATTTT
CDR3 protein: CASSLSTGDTQYF

D gene: NA
V gene: TRBV4-1
J gene: TRBJ1-3
clone size: NA
CDR3 DNA: TGCGCCAGCAGCCAAGTTGGAAAGGAGTCTGGAAACACCATATATTTT
CDR3 protein: CASSQVGKESGNTIYF

D gene: NA
V gene: TRBV12-3/TRBV12-4
J gene: TRBJ1-2
clone size: NA
CDR3 DNA: TGTGCCAGCAGTTTGGTCCAATTATCTGGCTACACCTTC
CDR3 protein: CASSLVQLSGYTF

D gene: TRBD2
V gene: TRBV5-4
J gene: TRBJ2-7
clone size: NA
CDR3 DNA: TGTGCCAGCAGCTTGGACGGGAGGCCCTACGAGCAGTACTTC
CDR3 protein: CASSLDGRPYEQYF

D gene: TRBD1
V gene: TRBV7-9
J gene: TRBJ1-3
clone size: NA
CDR3 DNA: TGTGCCAGCAGCCTGGGACAGGGAAACACCATATATTTT
CDR3 protein: CASSLGQGNTIYF

D gene: NA
V gene: TRBV11-1
J gene: TRBJ2-3
clone size: NA
CDR3 DNA: TGTGCCAGCAGCTCCCGAGGAGATACGCAGTATTTT
CDR3 protein: CASSSRGDTQYF